This T cell receptor beta chain appears in the sequencing data of a study of shared clonotypes between healthy human individuals. Remarks on this clone: What it recognizes is unknown.

Broader study findings: Naive subsets generally had larger estimated richness than memory subsets.

Germline values: CDR1 WSHSY, CDR2 SAAADI. CDR3 length equals 13 residues. J was trimmed by 4 bases and V by 7 bases; bases with no gene match: 1. Repertoires were generated with immunoSEQ multiplex PCR, while TCRdb's copy carries only in-frame clones and drops some. This sample has some 200,000 clones; approximately 70% occur once, and the top ten carry roughly 10%. The sequence was obtained from a man aged 30 to 45 in good health. The chain carries TRBV10-2 and TRBJ2-1, with 10 nucleotides matching TRBD2. The material sequenced was memory CD4+ T cells sorted from blood. Subset of the sample: CD45RA-negative fraction. The CDR3 is CASTAGGYNEQFF. CDR3 nucleotide sequence: TGCGCCAGCACAGCGGGAGGGTACAATGAGCAGTTCTTC.